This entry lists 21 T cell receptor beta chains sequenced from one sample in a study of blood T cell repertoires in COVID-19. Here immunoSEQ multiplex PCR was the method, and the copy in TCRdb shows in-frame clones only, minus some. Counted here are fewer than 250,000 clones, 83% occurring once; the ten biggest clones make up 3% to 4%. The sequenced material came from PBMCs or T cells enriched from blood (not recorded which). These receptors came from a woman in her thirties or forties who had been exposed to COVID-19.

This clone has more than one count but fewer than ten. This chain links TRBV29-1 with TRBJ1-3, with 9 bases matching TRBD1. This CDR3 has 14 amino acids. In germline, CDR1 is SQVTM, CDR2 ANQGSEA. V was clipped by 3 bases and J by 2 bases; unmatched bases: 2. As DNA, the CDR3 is TGCAGCGTTGAGGGACAGGGAACTGGAAACACCATATATTTT. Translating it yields CSVEGQGTGNTIYF.

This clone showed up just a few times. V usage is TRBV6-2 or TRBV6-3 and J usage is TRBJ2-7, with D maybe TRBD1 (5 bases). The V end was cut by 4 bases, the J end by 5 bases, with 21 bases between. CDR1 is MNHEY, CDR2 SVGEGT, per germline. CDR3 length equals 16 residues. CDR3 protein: CASSFGYPGYVDEQYF. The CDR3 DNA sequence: TGTGCCAGCAGTTTTGGATATCCAGGGTACGTGGACGAGCAGTACTTC.

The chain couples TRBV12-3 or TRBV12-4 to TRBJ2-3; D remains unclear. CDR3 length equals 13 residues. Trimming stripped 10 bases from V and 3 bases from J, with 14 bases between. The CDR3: CATTGFGTDTQYF. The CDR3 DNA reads TGTGCCACCACCGGGTTTGGAACAGATACGCAGTATTTT.

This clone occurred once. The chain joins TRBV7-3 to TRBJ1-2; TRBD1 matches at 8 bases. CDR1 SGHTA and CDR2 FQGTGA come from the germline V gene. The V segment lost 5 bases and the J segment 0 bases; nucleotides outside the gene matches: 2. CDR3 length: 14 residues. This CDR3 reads CASSQGASNYGYTF. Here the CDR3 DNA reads TGTGCCAGCAGCCAGGGGGCTTCTAACTATGGCTACACCTTC.

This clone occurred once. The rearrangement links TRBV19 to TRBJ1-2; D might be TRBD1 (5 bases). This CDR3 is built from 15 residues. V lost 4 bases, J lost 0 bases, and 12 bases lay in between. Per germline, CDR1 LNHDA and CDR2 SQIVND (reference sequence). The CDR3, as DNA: TGTGCCAGTAGTACAAGACAGAATTCTAACTATGGCTACACCTTC. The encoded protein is CASSTRQNSNYGYTF.

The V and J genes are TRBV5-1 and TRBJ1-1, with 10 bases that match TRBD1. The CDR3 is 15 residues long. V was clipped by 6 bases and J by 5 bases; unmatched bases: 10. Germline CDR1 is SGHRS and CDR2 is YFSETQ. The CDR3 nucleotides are TGCGCCAGCACTATCGGCTGGACAGGGGGGACTGAAGCTTTCTTT. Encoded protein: CASTIGWTGGTEAFF.

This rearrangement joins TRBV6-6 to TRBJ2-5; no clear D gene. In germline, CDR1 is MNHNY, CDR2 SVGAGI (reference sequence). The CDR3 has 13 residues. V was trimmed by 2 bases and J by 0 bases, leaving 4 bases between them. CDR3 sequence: CASSYGNQETQYF. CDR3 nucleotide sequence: TGTGCCAGCAGTTACGGCAACCAAGAGACCCAGTACTTC.

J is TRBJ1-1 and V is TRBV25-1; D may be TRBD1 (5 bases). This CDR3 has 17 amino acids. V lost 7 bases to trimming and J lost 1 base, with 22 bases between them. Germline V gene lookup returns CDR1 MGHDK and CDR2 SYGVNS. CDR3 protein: CASIPELGRETNTEAFF. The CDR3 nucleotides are TGTGCCAGCATCCCCGAACTGGGGCGAGAGACGAACACTGAAGCTTTCTTT.

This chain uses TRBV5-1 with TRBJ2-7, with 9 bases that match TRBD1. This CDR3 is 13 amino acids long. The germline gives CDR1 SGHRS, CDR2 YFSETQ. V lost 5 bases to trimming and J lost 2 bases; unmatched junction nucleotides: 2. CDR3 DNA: TGCGCCAGCAGGGGACAGGGAACCTACGAGCAGTACTTC. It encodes CASRGQGTYEQYF.

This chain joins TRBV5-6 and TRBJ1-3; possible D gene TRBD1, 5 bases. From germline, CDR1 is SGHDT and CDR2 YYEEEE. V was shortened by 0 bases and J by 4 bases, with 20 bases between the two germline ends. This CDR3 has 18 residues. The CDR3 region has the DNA TGTGCCAGCAGCTTGGTGCCAGGGAATATCGAACTGGGAAACACCATATATTTT. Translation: CASSLVPGNIELGNTIYF. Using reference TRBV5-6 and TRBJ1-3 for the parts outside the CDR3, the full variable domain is DAGVTQSPTHLIKTRGQQVTLRCSPKSGHDTVSWYQQALGQGPQFIFQYYEEEERQRGNFPDRFSGHQFPNYSSELNVNALLLGDSALYLCASSLVPGNIELGNTIYFGEGSWLTVV.

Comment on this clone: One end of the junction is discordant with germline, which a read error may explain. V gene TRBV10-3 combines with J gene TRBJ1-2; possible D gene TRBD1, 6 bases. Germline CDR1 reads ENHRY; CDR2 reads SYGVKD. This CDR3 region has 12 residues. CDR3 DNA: TGTGCCTTCAGGGGCCCGGACTATGGCTACACCTTC. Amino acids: CAFRGPDYGYTF.

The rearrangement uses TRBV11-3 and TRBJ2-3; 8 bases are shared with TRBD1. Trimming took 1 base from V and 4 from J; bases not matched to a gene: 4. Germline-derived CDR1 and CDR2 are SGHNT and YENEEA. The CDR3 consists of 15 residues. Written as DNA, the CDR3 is TGTGCCAGCAGCTTAGTCGGACAGGGCCCAGATACGCAGTATTTT. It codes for CASSLVGQGPDTQYF.

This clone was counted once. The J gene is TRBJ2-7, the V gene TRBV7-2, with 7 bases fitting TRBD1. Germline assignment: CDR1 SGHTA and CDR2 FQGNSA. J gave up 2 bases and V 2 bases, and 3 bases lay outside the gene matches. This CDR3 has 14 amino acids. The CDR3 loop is CASSLWGQTYEQYF. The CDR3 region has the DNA TGTGCCAGCAGCTTATGGGGACAGACCTACGAGCAGTACTTC.

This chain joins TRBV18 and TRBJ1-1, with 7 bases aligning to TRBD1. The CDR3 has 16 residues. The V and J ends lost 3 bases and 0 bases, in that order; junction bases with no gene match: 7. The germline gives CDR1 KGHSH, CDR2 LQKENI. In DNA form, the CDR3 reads TGTGCCAGCTCACCGTATCGACAGGGCCTGAACACTGAAGCTTTCTTT. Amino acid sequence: CASSPYRQGLNTEAFF.

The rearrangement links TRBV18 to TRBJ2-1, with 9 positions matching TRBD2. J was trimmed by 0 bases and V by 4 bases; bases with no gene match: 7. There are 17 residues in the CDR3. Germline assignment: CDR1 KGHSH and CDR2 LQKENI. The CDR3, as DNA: TGTGCCAGCTCACAACGGGCTAGCGGGGCCTCCTACAATGAGCAGTTCTTC. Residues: CASSQRASGASYNEQFF.

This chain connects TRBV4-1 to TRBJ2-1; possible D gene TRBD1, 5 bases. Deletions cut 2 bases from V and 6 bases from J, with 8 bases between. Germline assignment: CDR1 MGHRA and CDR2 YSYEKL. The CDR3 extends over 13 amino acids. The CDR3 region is CASSQRQSNEQFF. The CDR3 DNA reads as TGCGCCAGCAGCCAAAGACAGAGCAATGAGCAGTTCTTC.

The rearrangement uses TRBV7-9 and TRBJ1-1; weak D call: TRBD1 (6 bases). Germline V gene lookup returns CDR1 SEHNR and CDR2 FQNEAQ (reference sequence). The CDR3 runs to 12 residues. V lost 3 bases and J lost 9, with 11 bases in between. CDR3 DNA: TGTGCCAGCAGCTTCCCAGGGGAGAAAGCTTTCTTT. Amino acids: CASSFPGEKAFF.

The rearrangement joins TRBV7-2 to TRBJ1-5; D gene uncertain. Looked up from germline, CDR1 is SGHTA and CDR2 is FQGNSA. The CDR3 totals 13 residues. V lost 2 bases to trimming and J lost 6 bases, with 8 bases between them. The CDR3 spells CASSLSLGQPQHF. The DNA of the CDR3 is TGTGCCAGCAGCTTAAGCCTTGGTCAGCCCCAGCATTTT. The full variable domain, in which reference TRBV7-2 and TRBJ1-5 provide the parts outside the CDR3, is GAGVSQSPSNKVTEKGKDVELRCDPISGHTALYWYRQSLGQGLEFLIYFQGNSAPDKSGLPSDRFSAERTGGSVSTLTIQRTQQEDSAVYLCASSLSLGQPQHFGDGTRLSIL.

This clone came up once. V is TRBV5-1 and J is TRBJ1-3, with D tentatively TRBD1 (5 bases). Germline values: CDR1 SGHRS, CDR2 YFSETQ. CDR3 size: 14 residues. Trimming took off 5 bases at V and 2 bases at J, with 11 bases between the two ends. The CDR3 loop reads CASRREGTGNTIYF. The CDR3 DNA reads TGCGCCAGCAGGAGGGAGGGGACTGGAAACACCATATATTTT.

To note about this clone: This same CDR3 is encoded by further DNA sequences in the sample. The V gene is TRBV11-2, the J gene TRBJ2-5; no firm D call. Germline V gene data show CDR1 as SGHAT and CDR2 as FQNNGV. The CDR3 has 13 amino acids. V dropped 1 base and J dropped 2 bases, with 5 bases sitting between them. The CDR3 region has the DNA TGTGCCAGCAGCTTAGGTCTACAAGAGACCCAGTACTTC. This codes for CASSLGLQETQYF.

The CDR3 DNA follows: TGCGCCAGCAGCCAAGAGCCTAGGGGGGGACTCACAGATACGCAGTATTTT. Translated, it gives CASSQEPRGGLTDTQYF. V gene TRBV4-3 combines with J gene TRBJ2-3; tentative D call: TRBD2 (7 bases). Trimming stripped 0 bases from V and 2 bases from J, with 15 bases between. The CDR3 contains 17 residues. Germline assignment: CDR1 LGHNA and CDR2 YSLEER.